This T cell receptor (beta chain) originates from a study of T-cell reconstitution after alpha-beta-depleted transplantation in children. Losses at the gene ends were 6 bases for V and 8 bases for J; bases not matched to a gene: 9. The CDR3 runs to 13 residues. The TCRbeta library incorporated unique molecular identifiers. TCRdb re-analysed the PCR reads in MiXCR, keeping a single row per CDR3 protein. The data show approximately 390,000 distinct CDR3 sequences, under 13% seen once. The chain recombines TRBV12-3 or TRBV12-4 with TRBJ1-1, with 7 bases aligning to TRBD1. The source material was PBMCs from the stem cell graft donor, sampled from the stem cell graft. This receptor was taken from a human donor who donated a stem cell graft to a child with acute myeloid leukemia. This CDR3 reads CASRQGRGREAFF. For the CDR3, the DNA is TGTGCCAGCAGACAGGGTAGGGGGCGGGAAGCTTTCTTT.